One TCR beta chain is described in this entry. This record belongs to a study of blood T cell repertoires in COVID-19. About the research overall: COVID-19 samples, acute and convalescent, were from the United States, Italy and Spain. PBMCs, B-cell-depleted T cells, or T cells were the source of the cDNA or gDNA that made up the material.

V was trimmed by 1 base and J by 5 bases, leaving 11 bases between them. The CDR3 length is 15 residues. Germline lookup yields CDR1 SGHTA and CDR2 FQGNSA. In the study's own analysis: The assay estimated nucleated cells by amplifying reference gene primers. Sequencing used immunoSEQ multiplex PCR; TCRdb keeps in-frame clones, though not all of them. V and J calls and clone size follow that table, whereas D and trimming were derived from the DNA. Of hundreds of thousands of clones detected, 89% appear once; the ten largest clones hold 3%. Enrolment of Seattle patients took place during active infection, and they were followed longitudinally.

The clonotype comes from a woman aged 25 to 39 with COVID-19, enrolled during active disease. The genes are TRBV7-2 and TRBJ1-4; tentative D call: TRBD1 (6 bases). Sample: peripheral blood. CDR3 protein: CASSLVQGLNEKLFF. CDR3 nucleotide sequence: TGTGCCAGCAGCTTAGTGCAGGGGCTAAATGAAAAACTGTTTTTT.